The 20 T cell receptor beta chains below all came from one sample that was sequenced in a study of T cells after yellow fever vaccination. TCRdb analysed the 5' RACE reads with MiXCR anew, one entry per CDR3 protein. The repertoire includes a few hundred thousand distinct CDR3 sequences, less than 9.5% of them detected once, and approximately 16% sits in the top ten. The starting material was PBMCs, obtained more than 40 days after the first yellow fever vaccination. All receptors come from a man aged 18-30 years who received the YFV17D yellow fever vaccine.

This clonotype came up a few times. V gene TRBV5-1 combines with J gene TRBJ2-1; TRBD2 matches 12 bases. The germline CDR1 and CDR2 sequences are SGHRS and YFSETQ. The CDR3 totals 14 residues. V was pared by 4 bases and J by 12 bases, with 8 bases of the junction left unmatched. The CDR3 DNA sequence: TGCGCCAGCAGCAATTCCACTAGCGGGGGGCCGCAGTTCTTC. Its translation: CASSNSTSGGPQFF.

This clonotype was recorded many times. The rearrangement joins TRBV5-1 to TRBJ2-7, with 8 nucleotides matching TRBD2. Trimming at V came to 4 bases and at J to 3 bases, leaving 9 bases not matched to a gene. This CDR3 spans 15 amino acids. Germline V gene data show CDR1 as SGHRS and CDR2 as YFSETQ. For the CDR3, the DNA is TGCGCCAGCAGCATATTGACTAGCGTCGACTACGAGCAGTACTTC. Translated: CASSILTSVDYEQYF.

The gene calls are TRBV20-1 and TRBJ2-5; 8 bases line up with TRBD2. Looked up from germline, CDR1 is DFQATT and CDR2 is SNEGSKA (reference sequence). The CDR3 has 15 residues. The CDR3 loop reads CCGGLRRGDQETQYF. For the CDR3, the DNA is TGCTGTGGAGGGTTGCGGCGGGGGGATCAAGAGACCCAGTACTTC.

The chain is built from TRBV10-2 and TRBJ2-3, with 8 nucleotides matching TRBD1. Germline V gene sequence: CDR1 WSHSY, CDR2 SAAADI. The CDR3 spans 14 residues. V shed 6 bases, J shed 2 bases, and the junction held 4 bases outside the gene matches. CDR3 amino acids: CASRRQGPTDTQYF. The CDR3 nucleotides are TGCGCCAGCAGGCGACAGGGGCCCACAGATACGCAGTATTTT.

The rearrangement links TRBV24-1 to TRBJ2-2; D is unresolved. Germline loops: CDR1 KGHDR, CDR2 SFDVKD. V was pared by 5 bases and J by 1 base, with 4 bases between. The CDR3 covers 13 residues. The CDR3 DNA follows: TGTGCCACCAGTGGCGGGAACACCGGGGAGCTGTTTTTT. It translates to CATSGGNTGELFF.

A few counts support this clonotype. The chain links TRBV12-3 or TRBV12-4 to TRBJ1-2, with a weak D call TRBD1 (6 bases). CDR3 size: 15 residues. V lost 2 bases to trimming and J lost 8 bases, with 18 bases between them. The CDR3 loop reads CASSLLRGGIEGYTF. In nucleotides, the CDR3 is TGTGCCAGCAGTTTACTCAGGGGCGGGATAGAGGGCTACACCTTC.

This clonotype occurred many times. The gene calls are TRBV3-1 and TRBJ1-6; D is ambiguous. The CDR3 spans 18 residues. V lost 0 bases to trimming and J lost 0 bases, with 12 bases between them. In germline, CDR1 is LGHDT, CDR2 YNNKEL (reference sequence). CDR3 coding DNA: TGTGCCAGCAGCCAAGATCGAGAGGAGATCTCCTATAATTCACCCCTCCACTTT. Encoded protein: CASSQDREEISYNSPLHF.

This clonotype was seen a few times. The rearrangement uses TRBV20-1 and TRBJ1-1; unclear D gene. Germline V gene data show CDR1 as DFQATT and CDR2 as SNEGSKA (reference sequence). V gave up 6 bases and J gave up 8 bases, with 16 bases separating them. This CDR3 is built from 12 residues. The CDR3 sequence: CSADAGVVEAFF. The CDR3 nucleotides read TGCAGTGCGGACGCCGGCGTCGTGGAAGCTTTCTTT.

This clonotype showed up just a few times. The DNA of the CDR3 is TGTGCCAGCAGCTTACTCGTAATGGGACAGGGCCGGGATACGCAGTATTTT. Translating it yields CASSLLVMGQGRDTQYF. V is TRBV7-9 and J is TRBJ2-3; the match to TRBD1 covers 9 bases. V shed 2 bases and J 6 bases; nucleotides not matched to a gene: 12. Per the germline V gene, CDR1 is SEHNR and CDR2 is FQNEAQ (reference sequence). There are 17 residues in the CDR3.

The chain combines TRBV4-1 with TRBJ1-5; D gene ambiguous. This CDR3 has 14 residues. The V end lost 0 bases, the J end lost 3 bases, and 6 bases lay between the germline ends. The germline V gene encodes CDR1 MGHRA and CDR2 YSYEKL. CDR3 in amino acids: CASSQEGPNQPQHF. The CDR3 region has the DNA TGCGCCAGCAGCCAAGAGGGCCCCAATCAGCCCCAGCATTTT.

This clonotype was observed at least ten times. V and J are TRBV7-2 and TRBJ2-3; D assignment may be TRBD1 or TRBD2 (5 bases each). The length of the CDR3 is 14 residues. The V gene lost 10 bases and the J gene lost 6 bases, with 20 bases spanning the gap. CDR1 is SGHTA, CDR2 FQGNSA, per germline. The CDR3 region is CATDSGIAFDTQYF. The CDR3 DNA reads as TGTGCCACCGACTCAGGGATAGCGTTTGATACGCAGTATTTT.

V is TRBV7-9 and J is TRBJ2-5; 9 bases agree with TRBD1. The V segment lost 5 bases and the J segment 3 bases; nucleotides outside the gene matches: 7. The germline V gene has CDR1 SEHNR and CDR2 FQNEAQ (reference sequence). The CDR3 is made up of 15 amino acids. The CDR3 region is CASSTRQGEKETQYF. The DNA for the CDR3 is TGTGCCAGCAGCACCCGACAGGGGGAAAAAGAGACCCAGTACTTC.

This clonotype has just a few counts. The gene calls are TRBV7-2 and TRBJ2-1; the D gene is possibly TRBD2 (6 bases). CDR1 SGHTA and CDR2 FQGNSA come from the germline V gene. The ends were cut back, 1 base at V and 5 bases at J, with 9 bases in the middle. The CDR3 length is 14 residues. The CDR3 DNA is TGTGCCAGCAGCTTAGGACTAGGAAACAATGAGCAGTTCTTC. Its protein is CASSLGLGNNEQFF. The whole variable domain, filled in from reference TRBV7-2 and TRBJ2-1, reads GAGVSQSPSNKVTEKGKDVELRCDPISGHTALYWYRQSLGQGLEFLIYFQGNSAPDKSGLPSDRFSAERTGGSVSTLTIQRTQQEDSAVYLCASSLGLGNNEQFFGPGTRLTVL.

This clonotype has only a few counts. The chain has TRBV20-1 and TRBJ2-7; 8 bases align to TRBD1. This CDR3 region has 13 residues. Germline assignment: CDR1 DFQATT and CDR2 SNEGSKA (reference sequence). The V gene end was trimmed by 1 base and the J gene end by 2 bases; junction bases not matched to a gene: 1. The CDR3 nucleotides are TGCAGTGCTAGAGGACAGGGGCCCTACGAGCAGTACTTC. Encoded protein: CSARGQGPYEQYF.

This clonotype was seen a few times. The V gene is TRBV20-1, the J gene TRBJ2-2; D ambiguous. V lost 0 bases, J lost 1 base, and 9 bases lay in between. CDR3 length equals 15 residues. The germline V gene has CDR1 DFQATT and CDR2 SNEGSKA (reference sequence). CDR3 region: CSARESAMNTGELFF. CDR3 nucleotides: TGCAGTGCTAGAGAGTCGGCGATGAACACCGGGGAGCTGTTTTTT.

This clonotype was recorded a few times. The chain couples TRBV20-1 to TRBJ2-2, with 9 bases that match TRBD1. The CDR3 runs 14 residues. The trim removed 5 bases at V and 3 bases at J, leaving 4 bases unmatched. Germline V gene lookup returns CDR1 DFQATT and CDR2 SNEGSKA (reference sequence). For the CDR3, the DNA is TGCAGTGCTTACCGGGACAGGGACACCGGGGAGCTGTTTTTT. Its protein is CSAYRDRDTGELFF.

V gene TRBV5-1 combines with J gene TRBJ2-3; D is unresolved. Trimming cost V 4 bases and J 4 bases, with 10 bases left between them. Germline V lookup: CDR1 SGHRS, CDR2 YFSETQ. The CDR3 spans 13 residues. CDR3 bases: TGCGCCAGCAGCGCGCCGGGTGCAGATACGCAGTATTTT. This codes for CASSAPGADTQYF.

This clonotype was counted at least ten times. This rearrangement joins TRBV7-6 to TRBJ2-1; 8 bases map to TRBD2. After removal of 5 bases from V and 8 bases from J, the junction contained 11 bases not matched to a gene. Germline V CDR1 and CDR2: SGHVS, FNYEAQ. The CDR3 runs to 15 residues. The CDR3 here is CASSPLDSGGDEQFF. The CDR3 DNA follows: TGTGCCAGCAGCCCCCTCGACAGCGGGGGCGATGAGCAGTTCTTC.

This clonotype was detected a few times. V usage is TRBV5-1 and J usage is TRBJ2-5; 11 positions match TRBD1. Germline V CDR1 and CDR2: SGHRS, YFSETQ. The CDR3 totals 13 residues. Unmatched junction bases numbered 4, after V lost 7 bases and J lost 5 bases. CDR3 region: CASLGDRGETQYF. CDR3 sequence (DNA): TGCGCCAGCCTGGGGGACAGGGGGGAGACCCAGTACTTC.

The sample holds a few counts of this clonotype. The chain's CDR3 is CASSLLHEQYV. The CDR3, as DNA: TGTGCCAGCAGCTTATTGCACGAGCAGTACGTC. This chain links TRBV7-9 with TRBJ2-7, with D uncertain. Germline CDR1 and CDR2: SEHNR and FQNEAQ (reference sequence). With 2 bases removed from V and 5 bases from J, the gap between germline ends came to 4 bases. CDR3 length equals 11 residues.